This paragraph covers one T cell receptor beta chain sequence. The identical CDR3 is also encoded by other nucleotide sequences in the sample. The data stem from a study of shared clonotypes between healthy human individuals. In the original workflow: ImmunoSEQ sequences covered only the junction and lacked quality scores; filtering therefore differed. Method: immunoSEQ multiplex PCR; TCRdb's copy keeps in-frame clones and lacks some. That table supplies the V and J calls and clone size; D and trimming were determined from the DNA. The sample gives 1.5 million to 2.5 million clones, over 85% of which show up once; approximately 1.2% is in the top ten. V dropped 0 bases and J dropped 5 bases, with 7 bases sitting between them. Germline CDR1 and CDR2: LNHDA and SQIVND (reference sequence). CDR3 size: 13 residues. The naive CD8 fraction comprised CD45RO-negative cells positively selected for CCR7 and excluded terminally differentiated effector memory CD45RA+ cells.

The sample taken for sequencing was naive CD8+ T cells sorted from blood. This clonotype was obtained from a man between 18 and 29 years old in good health. J is TRBJ1-1 and V is TRBV19, with no clear D. The CDR3 sequence is CASSIDLETEAFF. The CDR3 DNA reads as TGTGCCAGTAGTATAGATCTAGAGACTGAAGCTTTCTTT.